What follows are 7 T cell receptor beta chains derived from one specimen sequenced in a study of molecular identifiers for immune sequencing clone quantification. TCRdb re-called the PCR reads through MiXCR, storing one row per CDR3 protein. The sample includes under 800,000 distinct CDR3 sequences, less than 30% seen only once; the top ten take about 0.73%. Sequencing was done on a sample of naive CD8+ T cells from blood, with Jurkat cell RNA spiked in. Subset given: FACS-sorted CD8+CD4-CCR7+CD45RA+ naive T cells. These receptors all stem from a human donor in good health. Some libraries in this study had Jurkat cell RNA spiked in.

In this sample, this clonotype turned up a few times. The rearrangement uses TRBV27 and TRBJ2-7; maybe TRBD2 (6 bases). The germline CDR1 and CDR2 sequences are MNHEY and SMNVEV (reference sequence). Trimming took off 6 bases at V and 0 bases at J, with 15 bases between the two ends. CDR3 size: 15 residues. The CDR3 DNA follows: TGTGCCAGCAGCCTTGGGGGACTCCGCTCCTACGAGCAGTACTTC. This sequence encodes CASSLGGLRSYEQYF.

As to this clonotype: It may be a read error: a sequence one base away is much more abundant. The chain uses TRBV30 and TRBJ2-5; tentative D call: TRBD2 (6 bases). V lost 3 bases, J lost 3 bases, and 11 bases lay in between. The CDR3 is 13 residues long. Germline CDR1 and CDR2: GTSNPN and SVGIG (reference sequence). The CDR3 DNA reads as TGTGCCTGGAGAGCGGGCGATGAAGAGACCCAGTACTTC. This codes for CAWRAGDEETQYF. Supplemented by reference TRBV30 and TRBJ2-5, the full variable domain reads SQTIHQWPATLVQPVGSPLSLECTVEGTSNPNLYWYRQAAGRGLQLLFYSVGIGQISSEVPQNLSASRPQDRQFILSSKKLLLSDSGFYLCAWRAGDEETQYFGPGTRLLVL.

The chain links TRBV3-1 to TRBJ2-3; possible D gene TRBD2, 5 bases. The CDR3 spans 16 residues. V was trimmed by 2 bases and J by 4 bases, leaving 16 bases between them. Germline V gives CDR1 LGHDT, CDR2 YNNKEL (reference sequence). Written as DNA, the CDR3 is TGTGCCAGCAGCCAACCCCATATGGAGGCGTCAGATACGCAGTATTTT. Protein sequence: CASSQPHMEASDTQYF.

This clonotype was detected ten times or more. The CDR3 reads CASTVYDNTDTQYF. In DNA form, the CDR3 reads TGTGCCAGCACAGTTTACGATAACACAGATACGCAGTATTTT. The V and J genes are TRBV28 and TRBJ2-3; D call uncertain. V lost 7 bases, J lost 2 bases, and 13 bases lay in between. CDR1 and CDR2 (germline): MDHEN, SYDVKM. This CDR3 comprises 14 residues.

The sample holds a few counts of this clonotype. The genes are TRBV6-2 or TRBV6-3 and TRBJ1-1; D ambiguous. The CDR3 is 14 amino acids. Trimming cost V 4 bases and J 5 bases, with 14 bases left between them. Per the germline V gene, CDR1 is MNHEY and CDR2 is SVGEGT. This CDR3 is CASSSDKLGTEAFF. DNA for the CDR3: TGTGCCAGCAGTTCCGACAAACTCGGGACTGAAGCTTTCTTT.

This clonotype has a count of ten or more. CDR3 DNA sequence: TGTGCCAGCAGCCTAGGACTTATTTCTGAAGCTTTCTTT. Encoded protein: CASSLGLISEAFF. The V gene is TRBV5-6, the J gene TRBJ1-1; no clear D. This CDR3 has 13 amino acids. Germline CDR1 and CDR2: SGHDT and YYEEEE. Trimming took 4 bases from V and 6 from J, leaving 13 bases between them.

Only a few counts were recorded for this clonotype. The chain combines TRBV6-5 with TRBJ2-3; D possibly matches TRBD1 or TRBD2 (5 bases each). The CDR3 length is 16 residues. Germline V lookup: CDR1 MNHEY, CDR2 SVGAGI. V lost 6 bases to trimming and J lost 1 base, with 17 bases between them. In DNA form, the CDR3 reads TGTGCCAGCAGGCCGTGGGGGTCATTAGGCACAGATACGCAGTATTTT. It codes for CASRPWGSLGTDTQYF.